The clone carrying this TCR beta chain was seen a few times. Its specificity is not known. The PCR had 60 Vbeta and 13 Jbeta primers. TCRdb's copy holds only in-frame clones and misses some; the assay was immunoSEQ multiplex PCR. The sample lists approximately 130,000 clones, about 8% occurring once. The data belong to a study of cytomegalovirus exposure and HLA in healthy donors. Overall study: The 100 million to 140 million unique TCR beta sequences, from roughly 180 million T cells, were found by an earlier analysis.

The germline CDR1 and CDR2 sequences are MNHNS and SASEGT. There are 14 residues in the CDR3. Trimming took 4 bases from V and 4 from J, leaving 8 bases between them. Study-wide points: Among CMV-associated TCR beta chains, most appeared HLA-restricted in a later analysis.

The TCR sequence derives from a woman in her forties in good health and CMV-seropositive. V gene TRBV6-1 combines with J gene TRBJ2-6; unclear D gene. Sequenced input: PBMCs. CDR3 residues: CASSGVGGANVLTF. In DNA form, the CDR3 reads TGTGCCAGCAGTGGGGTGGGCGGGGCCAACGTCCTGACTTTC.